Included here is one T cell receptor beta chain sequence, with context. These data come from a study of blood T cell repertoires in COVID-19. Background on the study: Samples representing acute and convalescent COVID-19 were sourced from the United States, Italy and Spain.

The CDR3 is 15 residues long. V gave up 2 bases and J gave up 6 bases; unmatched junction bases: 4. Germline V lookup: CDR1 LGHNA, CDR2 YNFKEQ. Original processing methods: Estimates of nucleated cell counts were drawn from the amplification of reference gene primers. Produced via immunoSEQ multiplex PCR; TCRdb's table is partial and in-frame only. That table gives V, J and clone size, and the DNA gave D and trimming. The data hold some 300,000 clones, with roughly 89% observed a single time. This TCR was recovered from a woman aged 40 to 55 with COVID-19, enrolled during active disease. V gene TRBV4-2 combines with J gene TRBJ1-5; 10 nucleotides match TRBD1. The specimen sequenced was peripheral blood. CDR3 loop: CASSQPGQGSQPQHF. DNA for the CDR3: TGTGCCAGCAGCCAACCGGGACAGGGGTCTCAGCCCCAGCATTTT.